Each of the 19 T cell receptor beta chains below was sequenced from the same sample in a study of a mutant IDH1 vaccine in newly diagnosed glioma. Their antigen targets remain unknown. Produced via immunoSEQ multiplex PCR; TCRdb's table is partial and in-frame only. The table includes tens of thousands of clones, over 65% detected once. Time point in this sample: week 35, safety follow-up. Doses consisted of 300 ug of mutant IDH1 20-mer peptide each, paired with topical imiquimod. Sequencing was performed on PBMCs, taken from a glioma patient whose treatment included an IDH1 peptide vaccine. These receptors were collected from a man in his forties with glioma.

The V gene is TRBV2, the J gene TRBJ2-1; TRBD1 aligns across 7 bases. Germline lookup yields CDR1 SNHLY and CDR2 FYNNEI. V shed 5 bases and J 3 bases; nucleotides not matched to a gene: 4. The CDR3 spans 14 residues. As DNA, the CDR3 is TGTGCCAGCAGTCAGGGGGAACTCTACAATGAGCAGTTCTTC. It is translated as CASSQGELYNEQFF.

The table lists this clone with a few counts. The chain has TRBV25-1 and TRBJ1-1; 8 bases line up with TRBD1. V shed 5 bases, J shed 4 bases, and the junction held 0 bases outside the gene matches. This CDR3 has 12 amino acids. Per germline, CDR1 MGHDK and CDR2 SYGVNS. The CDR3: CASSTGGTEAFF. The CDR3 region has the DNA TGTGCCAGCAGTACAGGGGGCACTGAAGCTTTCTTT. Looking up the rest from reference TRBV25-1 and TRBJ1-1 gives the full variable domain: EADIYQTPRYLVIGTGKKITLECSQTMGHDKMYWYQQDPGMELHLIHYSYGVNSTEKGDLSSESTVSRIRTEHFPLTLESARPSHTSQYLCASSTGGTEAFFGQGTRLTVV.

V gene TRBV19 combines with J gene TRBJ1-5; D perhaps matches TRBD1 (6 bases). V lost 3 bases to trimming and J lost 4 bases, with 16 bases between them. Germline V gene data show CDR1 as LNHDA and CDR2 as SQIVND (reference sequence). The CDR3 runs 16 residues. For the CDR3, the DNA is TGTGCCAGTAGTATCGGGGGCCTAGGAGAGAATCAGCCCCAGCATTTT. As protein: CASSIGGLGENQPQHF.

V and J are TRBV6-1 and TRBJ1-6; D may be TRBD1 (6 bases). Germline V lookup: CDR1 MNHNS, CDR2 SASEGT. Trimming shortened V by 2 bases and J by 6 bases, and 11 bases separated the two germline ends. The CDR3 extends over 15 amino acids. The CDR3 is CASSETQGSNSPLHF. CDR3 in DNA: TGTGCCAGCAGTGAAACGCAGGGGTCTAATTCACCCCTCCACTTT.

The genes are TRBV7-2 and TRBJ2-2; TRBD2 might be the D (6 bases). CDR3 size: 17 residues. Germline V gives CDR1 SGHTA, CDR2 FQGNSA. Trimming took off 1 base at V and 8 bases at J, with 20 bases between the two ends. CDR3 residues: CASSLGWGRSLEGELFF. As DNA, the CDR3 is TGTGCCAGCAGCTTAGGATGGGGGAGGTCCCTGGAGGGGGAGCTGTTTTTT.

The chain employs TRBV10-2 and TRBJ2-3, with 10 bases that match TRBD2. Germline V gene sequence: CDR1 WSHSY, CDR2 SAAADI. The CDR3 contains 17 residues. V trimming: 6 bases; J trimming: 1 base; junction bases outside the gene matches: 10. The CDR3 loop reads CASRTGQREGGTDTQYF. The CDR3 bases are TGCGCCAGCAGGACGGGCCAGCGGGAGGGAGGCACAGATACGCAGTATTTT.

V usage is TRBV14 and J usage is TRBJ2-3, with D possibly being TRBD2 (6 bases). CDR3 size: 13 residues. The germline CDR1 and CDR2 sequences are SGHDN and FVKESK. V dropped 8 bases and J dropped 1 base, with 10 bases sitting between them. The CDR3 is CASGPGGTDTQYF. The CDR3 nucleotides are TGTGCCAGCGGACCGGGGGGCACAGATACGCAGTATTTT.

This clone was observed a handful of times. The chain carries TRBV27 and TRBJ1-1; D not certain. V lost 0 bases and J 1 base, leaving 9 bases between the germline ends. Germline loops: CDR1 MNHEY, CDR2 SMNVEV (reference sequence). This CDR3 has 15 residues. CDR3 bases: TGTGCCAGCAGTTTATCATCGGTTGCGAACACTGAAGCTTTCTTT. This translates into CASSLSSVANTEAFF.

The rearrangement links TRBV27 to TRBJ2-6; maybe TRBD2 (6 bases). V lost 2 bases to trimming and J lost 0 bases, with 8 bases between them. The germline gives CDR1 MNHEY, CDR2 SMNVEV (reference sequence). The CDR3 spans 16 residues. The CDR3 DNA is TGTGCCAGCAGTTTACGGGGGACCTCTGGGGCCAACGTCCTGACTTTC. Translated, it gives CASSLRGTSGANVLTF.

V and J are TRBV10-3 and TRBJ2-1; 12 positions agree with TRBD2. The CDR3 totals 18 residues. J was trimmed by 7 bases and V by 0 bases; bases with no gene match: 10. Germline CDR1 reads ENHRY; CDR2 reads SYGVKD. CDR3 in DNA: TGTGCCATCAGTGAGTCTACAGGGACTAGCGGGCTCGAAAATGAGCAGTTCTTC. Its translation: CAISESTGTSGLENEQFF.

The gene calls are TRBV11-3 and TRBJ2-3; D not certain. Trimming shortened V by 1 base and J by 6 bases, and 8 bases separated the two germline ends. The length of the CDR3 is 13 residues. Looked up from germline, CDR1 is SGHNT and CDR2 is YENEEA. The CDR3 sequence is CASSLVGRDTQYF. The DNA for the CDR3 is TGTGCCAGCAGCTTAGTGGGCCGGGATACGCAGTATTTT.

The chain couples TRBV4-3 to TRBJ2-1; no clear D. V lost 1 base and J lost 4, with 11 bases in between. The CDR3 loop spans 15 amino acids. CDR1 LGHNA and CDR2 YSLEER come from the germline V gene. CDR3 DNA sequence: TGCGCCAGCAGCCAAGGGGGTACGGTATACAATGAGCAGTTCTTC. Amino acid sequence: CASSQGGTVYNEQFF.

This clone was observed once. The chain is built from TRBV9 and TRBJ1-4, with no clear D. V lost 0 bases, J lost 12 bases, and 12 bases lay in between. This CDR3 comprises 13 residues. Germline lookup yields CDR1 SGDLS and CDR2 YYNGEE. The CDR3 is CASSVGVGNELFF. As DNA, the CDR3 is TGTGCCAGCAGCGTAGGAGTGGGGAATGAACTGTTTTTT. Combining the CDR3 with reference TRBV9 and TRBJ1-4 gives the whole variable domain DSGVTQTPKHLITATGQRVTLRCSPRSGDLSVYWYQQSLDQGLQFLIQYYNGEERAKGNILERFSAQQFPDLHSELNLSSLELGDSALYFCASSVGVGNELFFGSGTQLSVL.

This rearrangement joins TRBV27 to TRBJ2-5, with D perhaps matching TRBD1 or TRBD2 (5 bases each). The CDR3 extends over 14 amino acids. Germline assignment: CDR1 MNHEY and CDR2 SMNVEV (reference sequence). The ends were cut back, 5 bases at V and 5 bases at J, with 15 bases in the middle. CDR3 amino acids: CASSDYSWGETQYF. The CDR3 coding sequence is TGTGCCAGCAGTGATTATTCCTGGGGGGAGACCCAGTACTTC.

This chain connects TRBV10-2 to TRBJ2-7; 12 bases line up with TRBD2. Looked up from germline, CDR1 is WSHSY and CDR2 is SAAADI. Trimming removed 8 bases from V and 1 base from J; junction bases left unmatched: 3. The CDR3 extends over 14 amino acids. The CDR3 DNA reads TGCGCCAGCTCGACTAGCGGGGGTTCCTACGAGCAGTACTTC. Translating it yields CASSTSGGSYEQYF.

This chain links TRBV29-1 with TRBJ1-2; D not certain. V lost 4 bases and J lost 0, with 12 bases in between. This CDR3 region has 14 residues. Per the germline V gene, CDR1 is SQVTM and CDR2 is ANQGSEA. This CDR3 is CSVADVLANYGYTF. The CDR3 nucleotides read TGCAGCGTTGCCGACGTTCTGGCTAACTATGGCTACACCTTC.

The chain is built from TRBV7-9 and TRBJ2-1; D is ambiguous. V gave up 8 bases and J gave up 9 bases, with 26 bases separating them. CDR1 is SEHNR, CDR2 FQNEAQ, per germline (reference sequence). The CDR3 runs 16 residues. In DNA form, the CDR3 reads TGTGCCAGCGGCACAAACACGATCACCCAATATCCTGAGCAGTTCTTC. It yields the protein CASGTNTITQYPEQFF.

This chain links TRBV13 with TRBJ2-5, with D unclear. Trimming removed 3 bases at V and 3 bases at J, with 11 bases between. The CDR3 sequence is 14 residues long. Germline CDR1 and CDR2: PRHDT and FYEKMQ (reference sequence). The CDR3 DNA reads TGTGCCAGCAGCTTCCCGACCGAGGAAGAGACCCAGTACTTC. Translation gives CASSFPTEEETQYF.

This clone was picked up one time. The chain recombines TRBV5-4 with TRBJ2-2; 14 bases are shared with TRBD2. The CDR3 is 18 residues long. V shed 3 bases, J shed 1 base, and the junction held 5 bases outside the gene matches. CDR1 SGHNT and CDR2 YYREEE come from the germline V gene (reference sequence). Here the CDR3 reads CASSSGLAGGLNTGELFF. Written as DNA, the CDR3 is TGTGCCAGCAGCTCCGGACTAGCGGGAGGTCTGAACACCGGGGAGCTGTTTTTT.